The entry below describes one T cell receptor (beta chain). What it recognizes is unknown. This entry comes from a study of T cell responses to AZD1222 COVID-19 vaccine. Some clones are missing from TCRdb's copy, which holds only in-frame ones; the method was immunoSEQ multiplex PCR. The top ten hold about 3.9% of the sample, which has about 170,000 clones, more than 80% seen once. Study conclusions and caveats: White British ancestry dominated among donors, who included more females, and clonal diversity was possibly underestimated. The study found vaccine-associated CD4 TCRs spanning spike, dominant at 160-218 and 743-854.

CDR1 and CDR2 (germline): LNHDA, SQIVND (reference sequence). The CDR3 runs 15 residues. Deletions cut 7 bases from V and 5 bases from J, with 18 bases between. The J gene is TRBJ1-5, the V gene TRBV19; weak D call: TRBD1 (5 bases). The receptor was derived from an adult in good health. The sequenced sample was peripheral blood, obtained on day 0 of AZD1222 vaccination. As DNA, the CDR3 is TGTGCCAGTACTCCGAGGCAGGGTTCATATCAGCCCCAGCATTTT. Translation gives CASTPRQGSYQPQHF. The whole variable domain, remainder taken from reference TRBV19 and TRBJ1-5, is DGGITQSPKYLFRKEGQNVTLSCEQNLNHDAMYWYRQDPGQGLRLIYYSQIVNDFQKGDIAEGYSVSREKKESFPLTVTSAQKNPTAFYLCASTPRQGSYQPQHFGDGTRLSIL.